This TCR beta chain was retrieved from a study of T cell responses to AZD1222 COVID-19 vaccine. Findings and limits, study-wide: Baseline seropositivity occurred in only six or seven AZD1222 recipients.

A word on this clone: The antigen remains undetermined.

Libraries were prepared by immunoSEQ multiplex PCR; TCRdb keeps only in-frame clonotypes and omits some of them. The sample holds about 120,000 clones, about 87% seen once. Sequenced here: peripheral blood, sampled on day 0 of AZD1222 vaccination. The sequence came from an adult in good health.

The CDR3 protein is CASSRGQSQNSPLHF. The CDR3 DNA sequence: TGTGCCAGCTCACGGGGACAGTCGCAGAATTCACCCCTCCACTTT. The V call is TRBV18, the J call TRBJ1-6, with TRBD1 identical over 7 bases. Per germline, CDR1 KGHSH and CDR2 LQKENI. The CDR3 runs 15 residues. Germline trimming cut 4 bases from V and 7 bases from J; bases unmatched to any gene: 7.